This T cell receptor beta chain was sequenced for a study of cytomegalovirus exposure and HLA in healthy donors (TCRdb year 2017). For context, the study as a whole: In an earlier analysis of approximately 640 of the donors, 250 to 350 Gb of sequence data and approximately 120 million unique TCR beta sequences from some 170 million T cells were reported. Several DR-DQ haplotypes were handled as single units for association and clustering, since linkage in the cohort was strong. All discovery cohort repertoires had been generated using a single sequencing platform. Among about 400 genotyped donors of the cohort, an average of around 240,000 unique TCR beta nucleotide sequences was sequenced per donor, of which about 20% were non-productive. HLA typing covered class I and class II loci at four-digit resolution. Besides the first cohort of around 670 subjects, a separate validation cohort made up of roughly 130 different subjects was used. The study profiled the T cell repertoires of hundreds of subjects by immunosequencing and related them to cytomegalovirus serostatus. To predict cytomegalovirus infection status, the study brought together high-throughput TCR immunosequencing, statistical association of individual TCRs with disease status, and machine learning. Donor age, sex, ethnicity and CMV serostatus were compiled alongside the repertoire data. An early release covering roughly 600 HLA-typed donors comprised about 320 gigabases of sequencing data and some 79 million unique TCR sequences. Genome-wide SNP genotypes for about three fifths of the 666 donors were used in a later genetic analysis, which treated that subset as a discovery cohort. To decide whether each TCR beta V gene segment behaved as functional or pseudogenic, an earlier analysis of nearly 600 of the donors relied on high-throughput TCR beta sequencing. Among the approximately 400 genotyped donors, approximately 82% belonged to the genetic ancestry cluster associated with self-reported Caucasian donors. A later analysis re-examined previously published TCR beta repertoires from just over 650 donors and added high-resolution HLA genotyping to investigate patterns of TCR occurrence. The aim of the study was to test whether cataloging public T cell receptors could identify signatures of past pathogen exposure. Typing coverage varied by locus: roughly 620-640 donors for A, B, C, DRB1 and DQB1; 522 for DQA1; approximately 610 for DPA1; roughly 470 for DPB1. Rather than drawing on any new phenotypic data, the later analysis identified candidate immune exposures from TCR beta sequences and the way those sequences occurred across donors. Study-level results and caveats: Some IMGT-functional V segments, including TRBV6-2 and TRBV6-3, could not be distinguished by the 87-base-pair reads and were therefore excluded. Most CMV-associated TCR beta chains appeared to be HLA-restricted in a later analysis, and the HLA associations seemed to be driven largely by CMV exposure. While some public TCRs were present in many individuals, most TCR sequences turned up only very rarely across donors. When HLA alleles, especially DR and DQ, strongly co-occurred, TCR associations were difficult to assign to individual alleles. Linkage disequilibrium might explain the correlated functional status among segregating V segments, but an unknown experimental factor could not be excluded. In vitro tests confirmed that a few of the cytomegalovirus-associated TCR beta chains recognize cytomegalovirus antigens. In a later analysis, TCR association rates were found to vary across HLA loci, with the most associated TCRs seen for DRB1 alleles and the fewest for HLA-C alleles. An earlier analysis of around 600 of the donors showed that most TCR beta V segments appeared in productive rearrangements either about 87% or about 30% of the time, which broadly matched IMGT annotations. Several of the top co-occurrence clusters appeared to be linked to parvovirus B19, influenza, CMV and Epstein-Barr virus, according to a later analysis. V-gene and J-gene trimming of TCR beta chains was associated with a missense DCLRE1C variant in a later genetic analysis, and the association was replicated in an independent cohort. The presence/absence analyses assumed that sequencing depth was roughly uniform across donors, and that assumption may not be true. A later analysis found that HLA-associated TCR beta chains were more clonally expanded and had lower generation probabilities than equally common non-associated chains. A further reported finding was that TCR beta sequences accurately predicted the HLA-A and HLA-B alleles for most subjects in the first cohort. It was suggested by the authors that the approach could potentially be generalized to other disease states and immunological phenotypes. The study gave a list of 150 to 200 TCR beta chains associated with cytomegalovirus. Because HLA typing was missing for some donors at each locus, association tests included only the typed subset. Immune exposure information for the cohort was limited to CMV serostatus. A later genetic analysis reported fewer N-insertions in productive TCRs among donors in an Asian-associated ancestry cluster than the roughly 700-donor mean. This cohort had only TCR beta chains sequenced, and the lack of alpha or paired-chain data limited which features could be detected. At a false discovery rate of 0.05, a later analysis linked under 20,000 TCR beta sequences to specific HLA alleles. The earlier analysis of 587 of the donors excluded about 16 rarely observed V segments, including chromosome 9 orphons, because counts were too low. A cluster of highly shared sequence variants was judged likely to be a technical artifact of the sequencing pipeline. In both the original and validation cohorts, the classifier was reported to diagnose cytomegalovirus status with high specificity and sensitivity.

This clone has more than one count but fewer than ten. The target of this receptor is not known. Base qualities were left out, and no much larger clone turns up one base away. The method was the immunoSEQ multiplex PCR assay. The multiplex PCR relied on a mix of 60 forward primers for TCR Vbeta segments and 13 reverse primers for TCR Jbeta segments. The CDR3 region of rearranged TCR beta genes was amplified from genomic DNA by a multiplex PCR assay. The amplified TCR beta libraries were sequenced on the Illumina HiSeq System as 87-base-pair reads. On the authors' methods: A later analysis tallied roughly 80 million unique TCR beta chains across the 550 to 850 repertoires, and 10 million to 11 million of those chains were shared by two or more donors. A nearest-neighbor algorithm error-corrected the raw reads and collapsed the reads into unique sequences, merging closely related sequences to remove PCR and sequencing errors. V, D and J gene segments were assigned by aligning CDR3 sequences to IMGT reference sequences. For a sequence to be retained, a match of at least six nucleotides was required to both a V gene segment and a J gene segment. A rearrangement counted as productive if the CDR3 had no stop codons and remained in frame with V and J, and every other rearrangement counted as non-productive. CDR3 was defined according to IMGT convention as the region running from the second conserved V-encoded cysteine to the conserved J-encoded phenylalanine. In an earlier analysis of more than 550 of the donors, sequences lacking an unambiguous match to a single V gene segment were excluded. In an earlier analysis of some 590 of the donors, a V segment was called functional when productive rearrangements were above 56.7%, and segregating when the standard deviation between donors exceeded 5%. A statistical classification framework was built for diagnosing cytomegalovirus status from the catalog of TCR beta chain sequences. In a later analysis, TCR nucleotide sequences were compared against IMGT/GENE-DB human TR gene sequences so that V and J genes could be assigned. Using the TCRdist pipeline, a later analysis assigned CDR3 sequences along with most-parsimonious VDJ recombination scenarios. In a later analysis, each TCR beta chain was defined by its CDR3 amino acid sequence together with its V-gene family, and reads lacking a unique V-gene family were excluded. In a later analysis, some 600 highly shared, low-generation-probability nucleotide sequences were removed to address suspected cross-contamination and a sequencing artifact. In a later analysis, a clonal expansion index was calculated for each public chain from normalized within-repertoire ranks of inferred template counts. A later analysis computed generation probabilities with a VDJ recombination model fitted to out-of-frame rearrangements, and checked the results against IGoR. Hypergeometric tests were used in a later analysis to score TCR-TCR, TCR-HLA and TCR-CMV co-occurrence, with a repertoire-size bias correction applied to the TCR pairs. False discovery rates were estimated in a later analysis by permuting HLA or CMV assignments 20 times. In a later analysis, co-occurring TCRs were grouped using DBSCAN, and TCRdist sequence similarity was added for clustering within HLA-allele-positive subsets. Repertoires with fewer than 30,000 or more than 120,000 public chains were left out of co-occurrence clustering, as were about five repertoires with anomalous nucleotide sharing. The immuneACCESS repertoire file appears here via TCRdb, limited to in-frame rearrangements. These files lack a portion of the clones; in checked studies, under half of the deficit traces to unresolved V genes, and the cause of the others is not known. V, J and clone size are taken as reported in that table, and D and trimming were inferred from the DNA itself. The sample has some 200,000 clones on record, around 80% of them singletons. The ten most abundant clones make up about 5.7% of the sample.

Spanning cysteine to phenylalanine, the CDR3 consists of 13 amino acids. Only the CDR3 portion is preserved as DNA: 39 bases, with reading frame beginning at the first base. V and J are trimmed by 4 bases and 10 bases, and the gene matches miss 4 bases of the junction. The germline V gene gives CDR1 as SGHDT and CDR2 as YYEEEE. In total, fewer than 750 healthy bone marrow donors made up the cohort. At the time of sampling, every cohort member was nominally healthy, though immune exposures that went unrecorded were likely present. The donor was CMV seropositive and was included in the group of 300 or so seropositive cohort members. A peripheral blood sample was collected from each donor, and TCR beta sequencing was performed on peripheral blood mononuclear cells. The Qiagen DNeasy Blood Extraction Kit was used to extract genomic DNA from the blood cell samples.

In this chain, TRBV5-6 is recombined with TRBJ1-4, with TRBD1 identical over 10 junction bases. Sequenced: PBMCs. The TCR originated in a man aged 40-50 years in good health and CMV-seropositive. The CDR3 in this case is CASSQDRGGKLFF. The bases read TGTGCCAGCAGCCAGGACAGGGGGGGAAAACTGTTTTTT.